This T cell receptor beta chain was obtained from a study of cytomegalovirus exposure and HLA in healthy donors. The PCR ran on 60 Vbeta and 13 Jbeta primers. Repertoires were generated with immunoSEQ multiplex PCR, while TCRdb's copy carries only in-frame clones and drops some. The table has 210,000 or so clones, more than 75% seen once; the top ten hold around 1.4%. Germline CDR1 MNHEY, CDR2 SVGAGI. V lost 6 bases and J lost 0, with 10 bases in between. The CDR3 contains 14 residues. In this sample, this clone turned up a few times. The sample comprised PBMCs. The receptor was derived from a human donor in good health. This sequence joins TRBV6-5 and TRBJ2-3, with a possible D match to TRBD2 (5 bases). In DNA form, the CDR3 reads TGTGCCAGCAGAGCGGTAACTAGCACAGATACGCAGTATTTT. Its protein product is CASRAVTSTDTQYF.